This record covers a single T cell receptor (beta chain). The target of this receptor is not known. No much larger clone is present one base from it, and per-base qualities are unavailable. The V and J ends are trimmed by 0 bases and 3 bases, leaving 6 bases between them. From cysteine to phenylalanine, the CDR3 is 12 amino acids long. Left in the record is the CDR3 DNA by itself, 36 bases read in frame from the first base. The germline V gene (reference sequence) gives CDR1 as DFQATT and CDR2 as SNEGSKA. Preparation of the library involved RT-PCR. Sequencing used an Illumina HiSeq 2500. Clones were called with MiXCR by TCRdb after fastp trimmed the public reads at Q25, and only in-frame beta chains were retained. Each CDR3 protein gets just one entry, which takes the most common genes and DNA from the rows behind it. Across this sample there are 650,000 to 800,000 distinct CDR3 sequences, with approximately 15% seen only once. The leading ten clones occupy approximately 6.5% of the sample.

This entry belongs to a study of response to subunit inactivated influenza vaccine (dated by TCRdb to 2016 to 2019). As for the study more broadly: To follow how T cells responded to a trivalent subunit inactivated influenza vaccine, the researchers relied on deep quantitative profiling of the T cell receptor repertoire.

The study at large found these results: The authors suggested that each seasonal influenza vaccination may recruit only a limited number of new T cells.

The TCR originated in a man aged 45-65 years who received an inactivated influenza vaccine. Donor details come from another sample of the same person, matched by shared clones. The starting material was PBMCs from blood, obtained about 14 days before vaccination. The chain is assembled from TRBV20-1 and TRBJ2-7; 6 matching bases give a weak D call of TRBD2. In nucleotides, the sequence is TGCAGTGCTAGAGAGGAGGGCTACGAGCAGTACTTC. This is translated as CSAREEGYEQYF.